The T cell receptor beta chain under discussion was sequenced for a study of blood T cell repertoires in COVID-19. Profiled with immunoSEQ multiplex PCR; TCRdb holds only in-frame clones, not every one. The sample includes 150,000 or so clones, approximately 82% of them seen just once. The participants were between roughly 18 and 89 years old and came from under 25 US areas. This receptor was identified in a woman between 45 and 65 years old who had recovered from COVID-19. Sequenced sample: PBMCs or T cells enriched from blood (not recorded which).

CDR3 coding DNA: TGCAGCGTTAGGGGACAGAAAGCTTTCTTT. It codes for CSVRGQKAFF. V gene TRBV29-1 combines with J gene TRBJ1-1; 7 bases fit TRBD1. Per the germline V gene, CDR1 is SQVTM and CDR2 is ANQGSEA. With 5 bases clipped from V and 9 bases from J, the junction kept 3 bases outside the gene matches. The CDR3 consists of 10 residues.